The rows below give T cell receptor beta chains drawn from one sample of a study of blood T cell repertoires in COVID-19. Sequenced by immunoSEQ multiplex PCR; TCRdb stores in-frame clones only, minus some. The sample has about 150,000 clones; about 80% are singletons. The sequenced sample consisted of peripheral blood. Receptors were obtained from a woman aged 55-70 years with acute or convalescent COVID-19. Each CDR3 is given with its conserved first and last residue. Part of the rows lack a size; the others show once, few, many or a class for expanded clones.

cdr3_length v_call clone_size cdr3_aa
17 TRBV5-4 NA CASSLPYPGTGKETQYF
17 TRBV14 NA CASSQVSGTDYNSPLHF
16 TRBV3-1/TRBV3-2 NA CASSQDRGLGNYGYTF
17 TRBV9 NA CASSVGQGYGDTGELFF
16 TRBV3-1/TRBV3-2 NA CASSRGVSGGAYEQFF
12 TRBV28 few CGTGTGLSPLHF
16 TRBV4-1 NA CASSPEARARNYGYTF
17 TRBV3-1/TRBV3-2 NA CASSLTTGGPSNSPLHF
15 TRBV6-5 NA CASSWTGGQNQPQHF
13 TRBV7-3 NA CASSSTIDSGYTF
14 TRBV2 NA CASSERDRVQPQHF
14 TRBV5-8 NA CASSFSDRNNEQFF
14 TRBV7-9 NA CASSPGWAGETQYF
16 TRBV7-2 NA CASSLVAGYSNQPQHF
14 TRBV27 NA CASSRDRGHKEQFF
16 TRBV5-6 once CASSLAEVAGVETQYF
14 TRBV30 NA CAWSGTGAFREQFF
15 TRBV4-1 NA CASSRGTGSSYEQYF
13 TRBV3-1/TRBV3-2 NA CASSPTGNTEAFF
15 TRBV11-2 NA CASSSQGALNTEAFF
14 TRBV6-5 NA CASSKGQGWQTQYF
17 TRBV7-3 few CASSPTTVPSNTGELFF
14 TRBV5-1 NA CASSLDRTGNTIYF
15 TRBV19 NA CASSIRQGWNTEAFF
13 TRBV11-2 NA CASRGTTNEKLFF
16 TRBV23-1 NA CASSPPDTVYNSPLHF
18 TRBV3-1/TRBV3-2 NA CASSQERLRYSQNEKLFF
17 TRBV5-6 NA CASSLAGAGVSNQPQHF
13 TRBV29-1 NA CSVQQRSKNIQYF
15 TRBV6-5 few CASSSSDRGYSPLHF
16 TRBV10-3 NA CAISGTPLHSNTEAFF
14 TRBV4-1 NA CASSQDKDIYGYTF
15 TRBV5-1 NA CASSFLDSGGDIQYF
17 TRBV7-9 NA CASSPLSKTGLNTEAFF
12 TRBV12-3/TRBV12-4 NA CASSQGGNTIYF
15 TRBV7-2 NA CASSLMTGALDGYTF
18 TRBV9 NA CASSNALFPGLAKVEQFF
13 TRBV27 NA CASLGTGVHEQYF
16 TRBV6-5 few CASSLNSGGGSQPQHF
14 TRBV21-1 NA CASSRTWGADTQYF
12 TRBV5-1 NA CASSPLGGEQYF
13 TRBV28 NA CATQTGTNYGYTF
15 TRBV5-1 NA CASSSGGTGGNGYTF
13 TRBV11-1 NA CASSWDTGGELFF
13 TRBV27 NA CASSSHRDNEQYF
13 TRBV12-3/TRBV12-4 NA CASSFPQGYEQYF
16 TRBV4-1 once CASSLSQGMSTDTQYF
15 TRBV18 NA CASSPPLQGAQPQHF
13 TRBV30 NA CAWNGGGTGELFF
15 TRBV24-1 once CATSDRATVNTEAFF